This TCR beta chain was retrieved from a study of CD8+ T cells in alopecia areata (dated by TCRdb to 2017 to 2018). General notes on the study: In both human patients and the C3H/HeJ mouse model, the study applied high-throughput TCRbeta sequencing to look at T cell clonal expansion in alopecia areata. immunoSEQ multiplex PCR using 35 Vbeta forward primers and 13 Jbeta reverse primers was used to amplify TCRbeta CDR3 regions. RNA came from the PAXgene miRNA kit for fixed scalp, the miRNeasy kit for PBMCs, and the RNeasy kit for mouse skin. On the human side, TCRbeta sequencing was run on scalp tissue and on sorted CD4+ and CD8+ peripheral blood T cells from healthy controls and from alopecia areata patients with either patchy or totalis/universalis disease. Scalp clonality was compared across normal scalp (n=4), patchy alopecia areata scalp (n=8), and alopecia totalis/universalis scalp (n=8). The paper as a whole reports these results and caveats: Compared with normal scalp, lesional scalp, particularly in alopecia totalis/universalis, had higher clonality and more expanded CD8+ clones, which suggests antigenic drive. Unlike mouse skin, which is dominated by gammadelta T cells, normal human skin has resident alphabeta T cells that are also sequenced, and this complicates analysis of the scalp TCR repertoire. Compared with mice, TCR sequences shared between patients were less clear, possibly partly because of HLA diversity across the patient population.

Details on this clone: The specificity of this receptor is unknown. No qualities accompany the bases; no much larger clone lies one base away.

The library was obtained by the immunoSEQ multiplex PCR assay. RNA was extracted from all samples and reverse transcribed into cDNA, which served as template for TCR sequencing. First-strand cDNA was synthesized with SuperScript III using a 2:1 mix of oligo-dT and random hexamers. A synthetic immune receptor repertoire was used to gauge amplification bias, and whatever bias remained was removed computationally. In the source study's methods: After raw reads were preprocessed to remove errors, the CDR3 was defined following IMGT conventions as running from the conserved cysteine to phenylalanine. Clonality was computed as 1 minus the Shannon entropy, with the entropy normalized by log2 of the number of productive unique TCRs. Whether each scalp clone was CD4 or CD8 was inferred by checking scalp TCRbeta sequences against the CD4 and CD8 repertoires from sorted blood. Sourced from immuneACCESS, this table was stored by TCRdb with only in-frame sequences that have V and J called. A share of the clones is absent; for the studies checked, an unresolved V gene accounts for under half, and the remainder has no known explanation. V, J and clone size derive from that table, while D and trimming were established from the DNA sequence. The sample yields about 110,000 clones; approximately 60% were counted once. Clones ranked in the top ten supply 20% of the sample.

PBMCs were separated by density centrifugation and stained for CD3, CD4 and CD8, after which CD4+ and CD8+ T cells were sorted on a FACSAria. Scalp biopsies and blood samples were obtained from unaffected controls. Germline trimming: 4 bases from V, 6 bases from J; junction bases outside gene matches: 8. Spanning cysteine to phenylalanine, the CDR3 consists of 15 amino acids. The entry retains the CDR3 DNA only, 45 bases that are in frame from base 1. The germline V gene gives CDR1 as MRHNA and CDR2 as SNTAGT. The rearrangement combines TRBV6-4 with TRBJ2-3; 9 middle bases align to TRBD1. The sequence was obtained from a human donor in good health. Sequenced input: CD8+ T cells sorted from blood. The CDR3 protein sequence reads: CASSADRTGADTQYF. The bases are TGTGCCAGCAGTGCAGACCGGACAGGGGCCGATACGCAGTATTTT.